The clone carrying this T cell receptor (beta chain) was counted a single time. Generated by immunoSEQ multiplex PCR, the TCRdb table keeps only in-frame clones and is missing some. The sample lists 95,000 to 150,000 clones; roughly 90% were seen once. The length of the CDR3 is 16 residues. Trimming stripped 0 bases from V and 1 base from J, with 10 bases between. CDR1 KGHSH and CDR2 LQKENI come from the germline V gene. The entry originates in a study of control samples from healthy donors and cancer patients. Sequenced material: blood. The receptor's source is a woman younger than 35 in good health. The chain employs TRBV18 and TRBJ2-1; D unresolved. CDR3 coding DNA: TGTGCCAGCTCACCACCAACAGCCCCTTCCTACAATGAGCAGTTCTTC. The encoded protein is CASSPPTAPSYNEQFF.